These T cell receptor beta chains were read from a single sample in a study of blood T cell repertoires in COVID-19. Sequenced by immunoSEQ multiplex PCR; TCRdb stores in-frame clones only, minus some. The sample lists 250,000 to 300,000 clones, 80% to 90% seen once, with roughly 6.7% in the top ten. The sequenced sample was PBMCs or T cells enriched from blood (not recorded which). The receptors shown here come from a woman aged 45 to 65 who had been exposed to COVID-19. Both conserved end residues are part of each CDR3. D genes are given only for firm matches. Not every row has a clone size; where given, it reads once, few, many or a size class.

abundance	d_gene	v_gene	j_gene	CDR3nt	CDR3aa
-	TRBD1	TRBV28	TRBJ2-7	TGTGCCAGCAGTTTATTAGGGACAGGGGCCTACGAGCAGTACTTC	CASSLLGTGAYEQYF
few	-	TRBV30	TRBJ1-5	TGTGCCTGGAGTGGACACGGTAATCAGCCCCAGCATTTT	CAWSGHGNQPQHF
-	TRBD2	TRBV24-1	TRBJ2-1	TGTGCCACCTCACGAAGCGGGGGGCTCTTGAATGAGCAGTTCTTC	CATSRSGGLLNEQFF
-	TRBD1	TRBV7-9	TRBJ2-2	TGTGCCAGCAGGTTAAAACAGGGGGCTGACACCGGGGAGCTGTTTTTT	CASRLKQGADTGELFF
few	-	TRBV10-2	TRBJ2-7	TGCGCCAGCGCGCACGGGACATACGGCTACGAGCAGTACTTC	CASAHGTYGYEQYF
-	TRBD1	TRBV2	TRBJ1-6	TGTGCCAGCGACAGGGACAATTCACCCCTCCACTTT	CASDRDNSPLHF
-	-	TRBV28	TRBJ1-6	TGTGCCAGCAGTTTGGGGGGGCGTATGAATTCACCCCTCCACTTT	CASSLGGRMNSPLHF
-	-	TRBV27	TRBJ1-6	TGTGCCAGCAGCCCCTGGGGGGGCTATAATTCACCCCTCCACTTT	CASSPWGGYNSPLHF
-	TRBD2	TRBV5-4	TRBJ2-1	TGTGCCAGCAGCCTTGGACTAGCGGGTTACAATGAGCAGTTCTTC	CASSLGLAGYNEQFF
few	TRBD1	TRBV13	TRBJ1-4	TGTGCCAGCAGCACAACAGGGGGTGGTGAAAAACTGTTTTTT	CASSTTGGGEKLFF
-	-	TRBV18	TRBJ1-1	TGTGCCAGCTCACCCCTGATTCAGGGCATGAACACTGAAGCTTTCTTT	CASSPLIQGMNTEAFF
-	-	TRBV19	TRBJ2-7	TGTGCCAGTAGTATAGGACAGCCCTACGAGCAGTACTTC	CASSIGQPYEQYF
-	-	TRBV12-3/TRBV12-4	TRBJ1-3	TGTGCCAGCAGCACAGGAAACACCATATATTTT	CASSTGNTIYF
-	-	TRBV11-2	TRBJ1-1	TGTGCCAGCAGCTTTAGGGACTTCGGCACTGAAGCTTTCTTT	CASSFRDFGTEAFF
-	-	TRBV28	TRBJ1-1	TGTGCCAGTGTCCGGGGTTCCATGAACACTGAAGCTTTCTTT	CASVRGSMNTEAFF
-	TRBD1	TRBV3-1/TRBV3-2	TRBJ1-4	TGTGCCAGCAGATCCGGGACAGCTAATGAAAAACTGTTTTTT	CASRSGTANEKLFF
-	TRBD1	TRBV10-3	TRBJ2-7	TGTGCCATCAGTGAGGGGACAGGGGAGTACGAGCAGTACTTC	CAISEGTGEYEQYF
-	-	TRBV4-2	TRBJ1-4	TGTGCCAGCAGCCAAGAGCAACAGGGCTTTGAAAAACTGTTTTTT	CASSQEQQGFEKLFF
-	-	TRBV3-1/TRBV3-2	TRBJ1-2	TGTGCCAGCAGCCAAGGTACAGGGAGACGGTCTTACACCTTC	CASSQGTGRRSYTF
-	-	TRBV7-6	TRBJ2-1	TGTGCCAGCAGCTTAGCGAAGGGAGGAGCGGGCAATGAGCAGTTCTTC	CASSLAKGGAGNEQFF
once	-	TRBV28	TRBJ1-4	TGTGCCAGCAACTCAGGGGCAGTGAGGGAAAAACTGTTTTTT	CASNSGAVREKLFF
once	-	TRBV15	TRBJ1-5	TGTGCCACCAGCAGAGATAAATGGGCCTTCAATCAGCCCCAGCATTTT	CATSRDKWAFNQPQHF
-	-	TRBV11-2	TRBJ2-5	TGTGCCAGCAGCTTGGTCGGGGATGGGAGGGAGACCCAGTACTTC	CASSLVGDGRETQYF
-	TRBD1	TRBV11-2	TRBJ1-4	TGTGCCAGCAGCTTAACCGGACAGGTTCGGGAAAAACTGTTTTTT	CASSLTGQVREKLFF
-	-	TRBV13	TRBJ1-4	TGTGCCAGCAGCTCGACAGAAAAACTGTTTTTT	CASSSTEKLFF
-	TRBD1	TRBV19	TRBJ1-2	TGTGCCAGTAGTATTTATCCGGGACAGGAGACTTATGGCTACACCTTC	CASSIYPGQETYGYTF
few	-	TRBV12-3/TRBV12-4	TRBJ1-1	TGTGCCAGCAGTTTGGGCGCGGGGATCGCTTTCTTT	CASSLGAGIAFF
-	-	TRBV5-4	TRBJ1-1	TGTGCCAGCAGCGAGGGCGGGGCGGGGAATGAAGCTTTCTTT	CASSEGGAGNEAFF
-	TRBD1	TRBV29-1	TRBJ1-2	TGCAGCGTTGACCGTGTCGGAGGGGGCTACTATGGCTACACCTTC	CSVDRVGGGYYGYTF
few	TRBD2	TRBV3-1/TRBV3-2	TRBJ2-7	TGTGCCAGCAGCCCCCGGGGTCAGCGGGGTAGCTCCTACGAGCAGTACTTC	CASSPRGQRGSSYEQYF
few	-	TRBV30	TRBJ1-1	TGTGCCTGGAGTTCGAATACCCGCCGGACTGAAGCTTTCTTT	CAWSSNTRRTEAFF
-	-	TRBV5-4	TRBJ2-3	TGTGCCAGCAGCTTGGGGGCAGGGAGGACAGATACGCAGTATTTT	CASSLGAGRTDTQYF
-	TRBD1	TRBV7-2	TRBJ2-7	TGTGCCAGCAGCCCCACGTCGACAGGGGGCTGGAACGAGCAGTACTTC	CASSPTSTGGWNEQYF
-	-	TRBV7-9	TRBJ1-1	TGTGCCAGCAACCTTCTTTGGGACAAAGGGAACACTGAAGCTTTCTTT	CASNLLWDKGNTEAFF
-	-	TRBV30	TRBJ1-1	TGTGCCTGGAGTGTGGAGGGATACACTGAAGCTTTCTTT	CAWSVEGYTEAFF
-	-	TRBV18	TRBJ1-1	TGTGCCAGCTCACCACCGGGGGGGCATAAAGCTTTCTTT	CASSPPGGHKAFF
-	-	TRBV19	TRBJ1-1	TGTGCCAGTATGGGGCGGTACACTGAAGCTTTCTTT	CASMGRYTEAFF
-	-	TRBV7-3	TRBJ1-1	TGTGCCAGCAGCTCCTTCCCCGGGGACACTGAAGCTTTCTTT	CASSSFPGDTEAFF
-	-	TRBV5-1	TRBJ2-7	TGCGCCAGCAGCTTGGGGGGCCAGTTCGCCGAGCAGTACTTC	CASSLGGQFAEQYF
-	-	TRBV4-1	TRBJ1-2	TGCGCCAGCAGCCAAGATTTCGGGGACTTCTTAGGCTACACCTTC	CASSQDFGDFLGYTF
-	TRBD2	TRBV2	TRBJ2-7	TGTGCCGGGCGGGGGGCTCCCTACGAGCAGTACTTC	CAGRGAPYEQYF
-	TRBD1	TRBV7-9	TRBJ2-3	TGTGCCAGCAGCTTCAGACAGGGGCGGACAGATACGCAGTATTTT	CASSFRQGRTDTQYF
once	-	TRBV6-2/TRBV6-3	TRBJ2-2	TGTGCCAGCAGTTACTCGACAGGTGGTACCGGGGAGCTGTTTTTT	CASSYSTGGTGELFF
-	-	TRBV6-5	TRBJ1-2	TGTGCCAGCAGTTACTCGGCCTTTAACTATGGCTACACCTTC	CASSYSAFNYGYTF
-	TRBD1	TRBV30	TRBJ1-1	TGTGCCTGGGCAGGGGGCCTGGGCACTGAAGCTTTCTTT	CAWAGGLGTEAFF
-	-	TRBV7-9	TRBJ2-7	TGTGCCAGCAGTTACCCGAGCTCCTACGAGCAGTACTTC	CASSYPSSYEQYF
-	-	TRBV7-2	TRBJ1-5	TGTGCCAGCAGCCTTGACAACCAGCCCCAGCATTTT	CASSLDNQPQHF
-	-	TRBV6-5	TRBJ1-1	TGTGCCAGCAGTTTACGACGGGGGGTTGCAACTGAAGCTTTCTTT	CASSLRRGVATEAFF
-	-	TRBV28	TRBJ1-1	TGTGCCAGCACTTATTACAGGGCGAGGTCGGAAGCTTTCTTT	CASTYYRARSEAFF